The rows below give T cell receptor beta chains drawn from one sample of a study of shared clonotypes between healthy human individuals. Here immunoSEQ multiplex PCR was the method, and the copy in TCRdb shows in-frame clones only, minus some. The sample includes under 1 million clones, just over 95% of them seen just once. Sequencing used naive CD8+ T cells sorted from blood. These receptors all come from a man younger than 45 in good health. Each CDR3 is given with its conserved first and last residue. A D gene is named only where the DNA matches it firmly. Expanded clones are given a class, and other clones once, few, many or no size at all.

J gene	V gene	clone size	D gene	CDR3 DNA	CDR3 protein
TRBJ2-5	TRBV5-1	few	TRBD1	TGCGCCAGCAGCGAAGGGACAGCCCCACGCCTACTACAAGAGACCCAGTACTTC	CASSEGTAPRLLQETQYF
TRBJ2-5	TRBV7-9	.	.	TGTGCCAGCAGCCAAAATCAAGGCCCAGGGCAACAAGAGACCCAGTACTTC	CASSQNQGPGQQETQYF
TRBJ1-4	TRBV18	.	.	TGTGCCAGCTCAGTTCGAGGGAGGCTCCGAGATGAAAAACTGTTTTTT	CASSVRGRLRDEKLFF
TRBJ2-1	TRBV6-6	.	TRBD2	TGTGCCAGCAGTTTCCAGCGGGAGGCATACAATGAGCAGTTCTTC	CASSFQREAYNEQFF
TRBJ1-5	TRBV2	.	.	TGTGCCAGCAGTGACGGGTTGGGCAATCAGCCCCAGCATTTT	CASSDGLGNQPQHF
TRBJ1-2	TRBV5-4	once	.	TGTGCCAGCAGCTTAAGAGGCTCTAACTATGGCTACACCTTC	CASSLRGSNYGYTF
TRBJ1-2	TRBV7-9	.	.	TGTGCCAGCAGCCTGGACAACCAAGGCTATGGCTACACCTTC	CASSLDNQGYGYTF
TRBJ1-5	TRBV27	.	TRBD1	TGTGCCAGCAGTTACCTAGGGGACAGGGGGGATCAGCCCCAGCATTTT	CASSYLGDRGDQPQHF
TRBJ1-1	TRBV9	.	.	TGTGCCAGCAGCGTAGGGAGGTCGGGTGGAGAGAACACTGAAGCTTTCTTT	CASSVGRSGGENTEAFF
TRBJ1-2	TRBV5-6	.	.	TGTGCCAGCAGCTTTTGGTCAGGGGACTATGGCTACACCTTC	CASSFWSGDYGYTF
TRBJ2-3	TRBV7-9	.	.	TGTGCCAGCAGCTTCGGGAGCCCTCTCCAGACGCAGTATTTT	CASSFGSPLQTQYF